Below, 22 T cell receptor beta chains from the same sample are listed, as sequenced in a study of blood T cell repertoires in COVID-19. The repertoire was sequenced with immunoSEQ multiplex PCR; TCRdb's copy has only in-frame clones and lacks some. The repertoire has around 70,000 clones, 65% to 80% of them found once; the top ten carry around 25%. The specimen was peripheral blood. These receptors came from a human donor in a cohort sampled during active COVID-19.

The rearrangement joins TRBV28 to TRBJ2-7; 7 nucleotides line up with TRBD1. The CDR3 spans 14 residues. After removal of 6 bases from V and 0 bases from J, the junction contained 5 bases not matched to a gene. Germline CDR1 and CDR2: MDHEN and SYDVKM. CDR3 nucleotide sequence: TGTGCCAGCAGAGGGACAGAGCTCTCCTACGAGCAGTACTTC. Amino acid sequence: CASRGTELSYEQYF.

The rearrangement links TRBV6-2 or TRBV6-3 to TRBJ1-1, with no clear D. The ends were cut back, 5 bases at V and 5 bases at J, with 12 bases in the middle. CDR1 is MNHEY and CDR2 is SVGEGT in the germline V gene. This CDR3 contains 13 residues. The CDR3 nucleotides read TGTGCCAGCAGTCGGGCGAGGGTGACTGAAGCTTTCTTT. Its translation is CASSRARVTEAFF.

The J gene is TRBJ1-2, the V gene TRBV15; D is undetermined. The germline V and J ends were trimmed by 0 bases and 0 bases, with 11 bases remaining between them. CDR1 and CDR2 (germline): LNHNV, YYDKDF (reference sequence). CDR3 length: 16 amino acids. This CDR3 is CATSRDSQRANYGYTF. The CDR3 DNA reads TGTGCCACCAGCAGAGATAGCCAGAGAGCTAACTATGGCTACACCTTC.

The chain is built from TRBV5-1 and TRBJ2-3; 8 nucleotides agree with TRBD2. Trimming took 3 bases from V and 2 from J; bases not matched to a gene: 2. Germline CDR1 SGHRS, CDR2 YFSETQ. This CDR3 contains 14 residues. The CDR3 spells CASSSGLVTDTQYF. The DNA of the CDR3 is TGCGCCAGCAGCTCGGGACTAGTCACAGATACGCAGTATTTT.

The rearrangement links TRBV12-3 or TRBV12-4 to TRBJ2-2; D remains unclear. Trimming removed 5 bases from V and 6 bases from J, with 7 bases in between. The CDR3 contains 12 residues. CDR3 in amino acids: CASSLPPGELFF. Written as DNA, the CDR3 is TGTGCCAGCAGTCTTCCCCCCGGGGAGCTGTTTTTT.

The gene calls are TRBV6-5 and TRBJ2-1; perhaps TRBD2 as D (6 bases). This CDR3 region has 12 residues. V was clipped by 6 bases and J by 7 bases, with 10 bases between them. Germline V gene data show CDR1 as MNHEY and CDR2 as SVGAGI. CDR3 nucleotides: TGTGCCAGCAGCTTCCGGGGGAATGAGCAGTTCTTC. Residues: CASSFRGNEQFF.

V and J are TRBV10-3 and TRBJ2-7, with D perhaps matching TRBD2 (6 bases). V was trimmed by 6 bases and J by 1 base, leaving 19 bases between them. Germline V gene lookup returns CDR1 ENHRY and CDR2 SYGVKD. The CDR3 extends over 16 amino acids. This CDR3 is CAISGPGLSISYEQYF. DNA for the CDR3: TGTGCCATCAGCGGTCCAGGACTATCCATTTCCTACGAGCAGTACTTC.

The rearrangement uses TRBV4-1 and TRBJ2-3; TRBD2 matches 8 bases. This CDR3 has 16 residues. Germline lookup yields CDR1 MGHRA and CDR2 YSYEKL. The trim removed 1 base at V and 4 bases at J, leaving 7 bases unmatched. This CDR3 is CASSQVLAGGPDTQYF. In DNA form, the CDR3 reads TGCGCCAGCAGCCAAGTTCTCGCGGGGGGCCCAGATACGCAGTATTTT.

The chain links TRBV4-1 to TRBJ2-3; a possible D gene is TRBD2 (6 bases). With 2 bases removed from V and 6 bases from J, the gap between germline ends came to 18 bases. The length of the CDR3 is 16 residues. Germline CDR1 reads MGHRA; CDR2 reads YSYEKL. This CDR3 is CASSQSDTRRGDTQYF. CDR3 DNA: TGCGCCAGCAGCCAATCGGACACCCGCCGGGGGGATACGCAGTATTTT.

DNA of the CDR3: TGTGCCAGCAGTTCCCGGGACAGGGTATCCTACGAGCAGTACTTC. Residues: CASSSRDRVSYEQYF. The J gene is TRBJ2-7, the V gene TRBV7-9, with TRBD1 matching 9 bases. The germline V gene has CDR1 SEHNR and CDR2 FQNEAQ (reference sequence). The CDR3 is made up of 15 amino acids. The J segment lost 1 base and the V segment lost 6 bases, leaving 7 bases of the junction unmatched.

The gene calls are TRBV5-4 and TRBJ2-1, with TRBD2 matching 14 bases. The CDR3 has 18 amino acids. The germline V gene has CDR1 SGHNT and CDR2 YYREEE (reference sequence). Unmatched junction bases numbered 9, after V lost 0 bases and J lost 7 bases. CDR3 in DNA: TGTGCCAGCAGCTTGGGACTGACTAGCGGGAGGGCCTTGAATGAGCAGTTCTTC. It is translated as CASSLGLTSGRALNEQFF.

The V call is TRBV7-2, the J call TRBJ2-7; 12 bases map to TRBD2. The CDR3 length is 16 residues. Germline CDR1 and CDR2: SGHTA and FQGNSA. The ends lost 0 bases at V and 2 bases at J; junction bases unmatched: 2. The CDR3 DNA reads TGTGCCAGCAGCTTAGCGAGGACTAGCGGGACCTACGAGCAGTACTTC. Residues: CASSLARTSGTYEQYF.

V gene TRBV7-2 combines with J gene TRBJ2-7, with 8 bases matching TRBD2. V lost 1 base to trimming and J lost 2 bases; unmatched junction nucleotides: 7. The germline V gene has CDR1 SGHTA and CDR2 FQGNSA. This CDR3 has 16 residues. The CDR3 DNA sequence: TGTGCCAGCAGCTTAGTTGGCGGGGGGCCCGCCTACGAGCAGTACTTC. Translated, it gives CASSLVGGGPAYEQYF. The complete variable domain, with remaining parts taken from reference TRBV7-2 and TRBJ2-7, reads GAGVSQSPSNKVTEKGKDVELRCDPISGHTALYWYRQSLGQGLEFLIYFQGNSAPDKSGLPSDRFSAERTGGSVSTLTIQRTQQEDSAVYLCASSLVGGGPAYEQYFGPGTRLTVT.

This clone has just one count. The chain joins TRBV28 to TRBJ2-7, with 7 bases aligning to TRBD1. The germline V gene has CDR1 MDHEN and CDR2 SYDVKM. The ends lost 5 bases at V and 7 bases at J; junction bases unmatched: 17. This CDR3 comprises 16 residues. CDR3 nucleotides: TGTGCCAGCAGTCCCAGAACAGGGGCGACCTTAGGAGAGCAGTACTTC. This encodes CASSPRTGATLGEQYF.

This clone was recorded only once. The V and J genes are TRBV30 and TRBJ1-1; D gene unclear. Germline CDR1 is GTSNPN and CDR2 is SVGIG (reference sequence). CDR3 size: 14 residues. V lost 2 bases and J lost 2, with 12 bases in between. The CDR3 spells CAWSPDTRNTEAFF. The CDR3 DNA reads as TGTGCCTGGAGTCCAGACACCCGCAACACTGAAGCTTTCTTT.

This clone was seen once. This chain uses TRBV7-9 with TRBJ2-5, with TRBD1 identical over 9 bases. The length of the CDR3 is 13 residues. V dropped 1 base and J dropped 7; count of bases not matched to a gene: 1. CDR1 is SEHNR, CDR2 FQNEAQ, per germline (reference sequence). CDR3 sequence: CASSLETGGTQYF. CDR3 bases: TGTGCCAGCAGCTTAGAGACAGGGGGGACCCAGTACTTC.

This clone occurred a few times. The rearrangement uses TRBV7-2 and TRBJ2-3, with TRBD2 matching 9 bases. CDR1 is SGHTA, CDR2 FQGNSA, per germline. V lost 5 bases to trimming and J lost 0 bases; unmatched junction nucleotides: 3. The CDR3 is 15 residues long. The CDR3 DNA reads as TGTGCCAGCAGCGTTAGCGGGAGCAGCACAGATACGCAGTATTTT. Translated: CASSVSGSSTDTQYF.

The chain combines TRBV6-2 or TRBV6-3 with TRBJ1-1, with 8 bases matching TRBD1. Trimming at V came to 4 bases and at J to 5 bases, leaving 12 bases not matched to a gene. Germline values: CDR1 MNHEY, CDR2 SVGEGT. The CDR3 has 16 amino acids. As DNA, the CDR3 is TGTGCCAGCAGTTCGACGGGACAGGCGGGTCGTACTGAAGCTTTCTTT. It encodes CASSSTGQAGRTEAFF.

The chain is built from TRBV7-2 and TRBJ2-1; the D gene is possibly TRBD2 (5 bases). Germline CDR1 and CDR2: SGHTA and FQGNSA. The CDR3 loop spans 16 amino acids. Trimming shortened V by 2 bases and J by 3 bases, and 14 bases separated the two germline ends. This chain's CDR3 is CASSLLGKDLYNEQFF. The CDR3 DNA follows: TGTGCCAGCAGCTTACTCGGGAAGGACCTCTACAATGAGCAGTTCTTC.

The rearrangement links TRBV9 to TRBJ2-3; no definite D call. The CDR3 runs 16 residues. The V gene's germline CDR1 is SGDLS and CDR2 YYNGEE. V dropped 4 bases and J dropped 6 bases, with 21 bases sitting between them. CDR3 DNA: TGTGCCAGCAGCACGAGAGACTCTCGAATTGGGGATACGCAGTATTTT. Amino acids: CASSTRDSRIGDTQYF.

This chain links TRBV30 with TRBJ1-3, with D hard to call. CDR1 is GTSNPN and CDR2 is SVGIG in the germline V gene (reference sequence). The CDR3 sequence is 14 residues long. V was trimmed by 4 bases and J by 1 base, leaving 11 bases between them. CDR3 sequence reads: CAWKSTVSGNTIYF. The CDR3 DNA sequence: TGTGCCTGGAAAAGTACGGTATCTGGAAACACCATATATTTT.

This chain connects TRBV5-6 to TRBJ1-6; 9 bases agree with TRBD1. The V segment lost 2 bases and the J segment 6 bases; nucleotides outside the gene matches: 3. CDR3 size: 15 residues. Germline CDR1 reads SGHDT; CDR2 reads YYEEEE. As DNA, the CDR3 is TGTGCCAGCAGCTTACAGGGGGCGCGTAATTCACCCCTCCACTTT. Residues: CASSLQGARNSPLHF. Based on the CDR3 plus reference TRBV5-6 and TRBJ1-6, the full variable domain is DAGVTQSPTHLIKTRGQQVTLRCSPKSGHDTVSWYQQALGQGPQFIFQYYEEEERQRGNFPDRFSGHQFPNYSSELNVNALLLGDSALYLCASSLQGARNSPLHFGNGTRLTVT.